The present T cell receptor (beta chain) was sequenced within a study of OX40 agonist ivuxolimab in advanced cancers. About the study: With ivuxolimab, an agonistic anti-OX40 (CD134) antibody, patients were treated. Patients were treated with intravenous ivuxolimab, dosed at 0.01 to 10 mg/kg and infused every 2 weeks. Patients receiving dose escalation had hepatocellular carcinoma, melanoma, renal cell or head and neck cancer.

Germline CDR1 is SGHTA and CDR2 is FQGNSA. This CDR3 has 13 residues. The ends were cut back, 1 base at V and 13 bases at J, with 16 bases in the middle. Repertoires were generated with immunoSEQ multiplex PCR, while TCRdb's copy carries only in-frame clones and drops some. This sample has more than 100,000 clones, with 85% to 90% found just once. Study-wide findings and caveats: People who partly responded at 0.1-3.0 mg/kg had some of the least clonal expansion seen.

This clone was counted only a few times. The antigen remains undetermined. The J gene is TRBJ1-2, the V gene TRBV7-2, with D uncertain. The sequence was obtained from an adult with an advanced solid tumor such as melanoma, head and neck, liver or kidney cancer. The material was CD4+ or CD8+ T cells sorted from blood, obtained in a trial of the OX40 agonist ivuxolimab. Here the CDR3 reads CASSLDVRERRTF. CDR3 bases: TGTGCCAGCAGCTTAGATGTCCGGGAGAGGCGCACCTTC.